The entry below describes one TCR beta chain. This sample includes further DNA sequences coding for the same CDR3. Sequenced by immunoSEQ multiplex PCR; TCRdb stores in-frame clones only, minus some. Among under 300,000 clones, 70% to 90% were seen once, and the ten largest hold roughly 4%. This specimen comes from a study of blood T cell repertoires in COVID-19. V shed 6 bases, J shed 0 bases, and the junction held 2 bases outside the gene matches. This CDR3 is built from 13 residues. The chain uses TRBV12-3 or TRBV12-4 and TRBJ2-7; 7 bases are a match to TRBD1. Specimen: peripheral blood. This receptor was taken from a man aged 18 to 30 with active or convalescent COVID-19. The CDR3 sequence is CASSRDSSYEQYF. The CDR3 DNA reads TGTGCCAGCAGCAGGGACAGCTCCTACGAGCAGTACTTC.